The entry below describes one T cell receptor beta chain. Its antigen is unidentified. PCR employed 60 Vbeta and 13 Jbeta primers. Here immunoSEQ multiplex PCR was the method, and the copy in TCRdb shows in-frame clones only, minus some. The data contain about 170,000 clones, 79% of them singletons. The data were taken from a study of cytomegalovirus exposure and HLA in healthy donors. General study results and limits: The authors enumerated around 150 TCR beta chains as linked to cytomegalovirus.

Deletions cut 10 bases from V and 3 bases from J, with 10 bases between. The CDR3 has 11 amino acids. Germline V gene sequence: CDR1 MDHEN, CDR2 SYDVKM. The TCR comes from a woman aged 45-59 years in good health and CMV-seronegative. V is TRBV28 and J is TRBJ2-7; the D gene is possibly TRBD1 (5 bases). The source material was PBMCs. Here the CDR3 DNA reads TGTGCCACCCAGGGCCTCTACGAGCAGTACTTC. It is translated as CATQGLYEQYF.